The entry below describes one T cell receptor beta chain. The sample originates from a study of shared clonotypes between healthy human individuals. The CDR3 extends over 16 amino acids. Germline V gene sequence: CDR1 LNHDA, CDR2 SQIVND (reference sequence). V shed 7 bases, J shed 5 bases, and the junction held 11 bases outside the gene matches. Clones were read by immunoSEQ multiplex PCR, and TCRdb kept only the in-frame ones, dropping some. The sample holds approximately 940,000 clones, more than 75% seen once. The gene calls are TRBV19 and TRBJ2-3; 11 bases match TRBD1. This receptor was identified in a man younger than 35 in good health. Sequencing used memory CD4+ T cells sorted from blood. Stated subset: CD45RA-negative fraction. The CDR3 reads CASNSPDRGQEDTQYF. The CDR3 nucleotides read TGTGCCAGTAACTCACCGGACAGGGGGCAGGAAGATACGCAGTATTTT.